This T cell receptor (beta chain) stems from a study of T cell responses to AZD1222 COVID-19 vaccine (dated by TCRdb to about 2021). For the study in its entirety: AZD1222 recipients given second doses at about 4 weeks or at about 12 weeks were pooled, since spike-specific TCR depth and breadth were not found to differ between the two schedules. Trial participants were enrolled by age into subgroups of 18-55, 56-69 and 70-plus years, and around 140, 26 and 57 TCR-sequenced participants, respectively, were included in these subgroups. A total of 233 trial participants underwent TCR sequencing, of whom 200 to 220 had received two doses of AZD1222 and about 26 had received two doses of the MenACWY control vaccine. Findings and caveats that apply to the study as a whole: After two AZD1222 doses, spike-specific TCR breadth and depth were significantly higher than at day 0 and than in MenACWY recipients. The whole spike protein was spanned by vaccine-associated CD4 TCRs, and dominant responses were seen in regions 160-218 and 743-854. Only five to seven AZD1222 recipients were SARS-CoV-2 seropositive at baseline, limiting conclusions about previously exposed vaccinees. Participants were mostly white British and included more females than males, and it was suggested by the authors that clonal diversity may have been underestimated. In the small 56-69-year group, the increase in depth fell short of significance, most likely because of low power. Reportedly, almost half of the unique spike-specific TCRs recognized epitopes lying outside the regions that are mutated in the B.1.351 and B.1.1.7 variants. Because no samples from the day 14 peak response were available, repertoires could be characterized only after the peak T cell response.

Worth noting for this clone: What antigen it recognizes has not been identified. The sample holds no much larger clone one base away, and base qualities are not on file.

The germline V gene supplies CDR1 SNHLY and CDR2 FYNNEI. From the cysteine through the phenylalanine, the CDR3 covers 12 amino acids. The entry retains the CDR3 DNA only, 36 bases that are in frame from base 1. The CDR3 regions of human TCRbeta chains were analyzed by immunosequencing. The study's processing was this. TCRs in the repertoires were matched against a reference library of SARS-CoV-2-specific TCRs that had been generated with the MIRA antigen-specificity platform. Breadth was defined as the fraction of unique TCRs that were SARS-CoV-2-associated, and depth was defined as the fraction of total T cells that were SARS-CoV-2-associated. Using the MIRA data, each spike-specific TCR was assigned both to the spike region to which the TCR was reactive and to a CD4 or CD8 class. Log10-transformed breadth and depth values were compared by one-way ANOVA with Sidak's multiple comparisons tests. TCRdb obtained this table from immuneACCESS and retained in-frame rearrangements with V and J assigned. These tables miss some clones; where compared with another copy, unresolved V genes account for less than half of the shortfall, and the remainder is unexplained. Clone size and the V and J calls come from that table; the DNA yielded D and trimming. The sample table contains 110,000 to 150,000 clones; only one count was recorded for roughly 90% of them. Roughly 3.1% of the sample is held by the ten biggest clonotypes.

Reading the label with the study, this specimen's time point is: baseline before first vaccination. Vaccinee samples came from UK trials COV001 and COV002, including a single-blind randomized controlled phase 2/3 trial of AZD1222 (ChAdOx1 nCoV-19) in healthy adults. For TCRbeta chain sequencing, PBMC samples from trial participants were taken at day 0 and at day 28 after the second dose. The rearrangement joined TRBV2 to TRBJ1-2, with no reliable assignment of the D segment. This TCR was recovered from an adult in good health. The sequencing used peripheral blood, collected on day 0 of AZD1222 vaccination. The CDR3 has the sequence CAGQARSYGYTF. The sequenced DNA is TGTGCTGGGCAAGCCCGGTCGTATGGCTACACCTTC.